This T cell receptor (beta chain) was captured by sequencing in a study of blood T cell repertoires in COVID-19. TCRdb keeps only in-frame clones here, not all; method: immunoSEQ multiplex PCR. The profile shows 350,000 to 400,000 clones, roughly 90% of them singletons. This CDR3 is built from 17 residues. CDR1 and CDR2 (germline): SGDLS, YYNGEE. V was shortened by 3 bases and J by 8 bases, with 23 bases between the two germline ends. The material sequenced was peripheral blood. The J gene is TRBJ2-2, the V gene TRBV9; D might be TRBD2 (6 bases). The receptor comes from a woman in her thirties with COVID-19, enrolled during active disease. CDR3 nucleotide sequence: TGTGCCAGCAGCGCCAAGGCGGTAGCGGAGCGCAGTGGGGAGCTGTTTTTT. It codes for CASSAKAVAERSGELFF.